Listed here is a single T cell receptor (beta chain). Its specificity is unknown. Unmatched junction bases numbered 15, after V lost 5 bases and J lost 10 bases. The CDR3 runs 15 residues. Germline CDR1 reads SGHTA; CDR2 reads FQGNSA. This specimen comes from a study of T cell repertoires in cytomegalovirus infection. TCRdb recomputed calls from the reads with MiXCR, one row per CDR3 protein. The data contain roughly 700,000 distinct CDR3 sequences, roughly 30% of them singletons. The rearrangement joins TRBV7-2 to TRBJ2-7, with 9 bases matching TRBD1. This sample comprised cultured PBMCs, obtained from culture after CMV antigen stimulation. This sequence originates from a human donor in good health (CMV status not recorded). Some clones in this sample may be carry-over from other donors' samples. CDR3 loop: CASSMGQGIGVGQYF. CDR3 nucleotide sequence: TGTGCCAGCAGCATGGGACAGGGAATAGGGGTGGGACAGTACTTC. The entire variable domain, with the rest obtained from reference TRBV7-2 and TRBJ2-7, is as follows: GAGVSQSPSNKVTEKGKDVELRCDPISGHTALYWYRQSLGQGLEFLIYFQGNSAPDKSGLPSDRFSAERTGGSVSTLTIQRTQQEDSAVYLCASSMGQGIGVGQYFGPGTRLTVT.